One and the same sample provided the 30 T cell receptor beta chains below, sequenced in a study of T cells in Graves' hyperthyroidism and ophthalmopathy. TCR beta CDR3 sequences were amplified from RNA transcripts. Using the HTBI primer set, a first-round RT-PCR was run on the TCR CDR3. TCRdb re-analysed the multiplex PCR reads in MiXCR, keeping a single row per CDR3 protein. This table holds hundreds of thousands of distinct CDR3 sequences, approximately 15% found once. The sample consisted of blood. The receptors come from a woman aged 45 to 65 with Graves' ophthalmopathy.

This clonotype turned up a few times. This sequence joins TRBV9 and TRBJ2-7; possibly TRBD1 for D (5 bases). Germline assignment: CDR1 SGDLS and CDR2 YYNGEE. V dropped 0 bases and J dropped 3 bases, with 19 bases sitting between them. The CDR3 loop spans 17 amino acids. CDR3 residues: CASSVERLTDGNYEQYF. CDR3 nucleotide sequence: TGTGCCAGCAGCGTAGAAAGGTTGACAGATGGGAACTACGAGCAGTACTTC.

There are a few counts of this clonotype. The rearrangement joins TRBV25-1 to TRBJ2-1, with D possibly matching TRBD2 (5 bases). The germline V gene encodes CDR1 MGHDK and CDR2 SYGVNS. V gave up 9 bases and J gave up 5 bases, with 14 bases separating them. The CDR3 covers 13 residues. Written as DNA, the CDR3 is TGTGCCAGTGAACTAGTTGGTCACAATGAGCAGTTCTTC. It yields the protein CASELVGHNEQFF.

This clonotype has a count of ten or more. The V call is TRBV20-1, the J call TRBJ2-7; TRBD2 matches 8 bases. There are 11 residues in the CDR3. Trimming removed 4 bases from V and 11 bases from J; junction bases left unmatched: 7. The germline gives CDR1 DFQATT, CDR2 SNEGSKA (reference sequence). The CDR3 DNA sequence: TGCAGTGCTACCACGGGGGGGGTTAAGTACTTC. Amino acid sequence: CSATTGGVKYF.

The table lists this clonotype with a few counts. V is TRBV6-5 and J is TRBJ2-1, with TRBD2 identical over 11 bases. Germline V gene data show CDR1 as MNHEY and CDR2 as SVGAGI. With V trimmed by 0 bases and J by 4 bases, 5 bases remained unmatched. This CDR3 region has 17 residues. The CDR3 loop is CASSYSGLAGGYNEQFF. Here the CDR3 DNA reads TGTGCCAGCAGTTACTCGGGGCTAGCGGGAGGATACAATGAGCAGTTCTTC.

The chain links TRBV27 to TRBJ2-4; D might be TRBD1 or TRBD2, each matching 5 bases. V was clipped by 5 bases and J by 12 bases, with 17 bases between them. CDR3 length: 13 amino acids. Germline CDR1 and CDR2: MNHEY and SMNVEV (reference sequence). The CDR3 nucleotides read TGTGCCAGCAGTCCACGACCCGGGACGTCTCAGTACTTC. It yields the protein CASSPRPGTSQYF.

The V and J genes are TRBV28 and TRBJ2-1; possible D gene TRBD2, 6 bases. The ends were cut back, 6 bases at V and 12 bases at J, with 24 bases in the middle. This CDR3 has 15 amino acids. Germline assignment: CDR1 MDHEN and CDR2 SYDVKM. CDR3 DNA sequence: TGTGCCAGCAGGGACCCCTTTGGGGGGAGGCCTGGGCAGTTCTTC. Translation: CASRDPFGGRPGQFF.

This clonotype has ten or more counts. The chain joins TRBV19 to TRBJ1-5; unclear D gene. V lost 4 bases, J lost 3 bases, and 16 bases lay in between. This CDR3 contains 16 residues. CDR1 LNHDA and CDR2 SQIVND come from the germline V gene (reference sequence). DNA of the CDR3: TGTGCCAGTAGTAACCCGATCTTGAGCCCCAATCAGCCCCAGCATTTT. Translated, it gives CASSNPILSPNQPQHF.

The chain joins TRBV7-9 to TRBJ2-6; 8 positions match TRBD2. The V segment lost 1 base and the J segment 3 bases; nucleotides outside the gene matches: 5. This CDR3 region has 17 residues. The germline V gene encodes CDR1 SEHNR and CDR2 FQNEAQ (reference sequence). The CDR3 DNA reads as TGTGCCAGCAGCTTAGTGAGCGGGAGTTTTGGGGCCAACGTCCTGACTTTC. Its translation: CASSLVSGSFGANVLTF. Looking up the rest from reference TRBV7-9 and TRBJ2-6 gives the full variable domain: DTGVSQNPRHKITKRGQNVTFRCDPISEHNRLYWYRQTLGQGPEFLTYFQNEAQLEKSRLLSDRFSAERPKGSFSTLEIQRTEQGDSAMYLCASSLVSGSFGANVLTFGAGSRLTVL.

This clonotype has more than one count but fewer than ten. The chain is built from TRBV5-1 and TRBJ2-1; possibly TRBD2 for D (6 bases). This CDR3 contains 12 residues. Germline V lookup: CDR1 SGHRS, CDR2 YFSETQ. The V gene lost 5 bases and the J gene lost 5 bases, with 8 bases spanning the gap. CDR3 coding DNA: TGCGCCAGCAGGGAGGGGAACAATGAGCAGTTCTTC. Its protein product is CASREGNNEQFF.

This clonotype has at least ten counts. This chain links TRBV12-3 or TRBV12-4 with TRBJ2-7; D possibly corresponds to TRBD2 (6 bases). The CDR3 is made up of 17 amino acids. V was trimmed by 3 bases and J by 4 bases, leaving 22 bases between them. The CDR3 DNA follows: TGTGCCAGCAGTTTTCAAGTGCGGATTCGGGAGTTTTACGAGCAGTACTTC. It specifies CASSFQVRIREFYEQYF.

This clonotype was recorded a few times. The rearrangement uses TRBV10-3 and TRBJ1-2; D gene unclear. The CDR3 spans 13 residues. The germline gives CDR1 ENHRY, CDR2 SYGVKD. V gave up 7 bases and J gave up 2 bases, with 11 bases separating them. DNA for the CDR3: TGTGCCATCACCGCGGACGGAAACTATGGCTACACCTTC. The encoded protein is CAITADGNYGYTF.

About this clonotype: The germline gene is not matched at one end of the junction; a read error may be the cause. The chain links TRBV7-9 to TRBJ2-3, with 8 positions matching TRBD2. CDR1 and CDR2 (germline): SEHNR, FQNEAQ (reference sequence). CDR3 size: 16 residues. The CDR3 loop is CASSLAAGGRTDTQYF. CDR3 coding DNA: TGTGCCAGCAGCCTAGCGGCAGGCGGGAGGACAGATACGCAGTATTTT.

This clonotype was counted only a few times. J is TRBJ2-3 and V is TRBV6-5, with a possible D match to TRBD2 (5 bases). Germline V CDR1 and CDR2: MNHEY, SVGAGI. CDR3 length equals 19 residues. Trimming stripped 0 bases from V and 5 bases from J, with 24 bases between. The chain's CDR3 is CASSYSVELEVGYGDTQYF. CDR3 in DNA: TGTGCCAGCAGTTACTCCGTGGAACTAGAGGTCGGGTACGGAGATACGCAGTATTTT.

This clonotype was observed at least ten times. The chain has TRBV3-1 and TRBJ2-3; no clear D gene. CDR3 length: 15 residues. Trimming took 0 bases from V and 4 from J, leaving 11 bases between them. Germline CDR1 is LGHDT and CDR2 is YNNKEL (reference sequence). For the CDR3, the DNA is TGTGCCAGCAGCCAAGATCCGGCTATGGCAGATACGCAGTATTTT. This codes for CASSQDPAMADTQYF.

This clonotype was seen at least ten times. The chain uses TRBV20-1 and TRBJ2-2; D call uncertain. This CDR3 has 13 amino acids. CDR1 and CDR2 from the germline V gene are DFQATT and SNEGSKA (reference sequence). The V end was cut by 3 bases, the J end by 4 bases, with 9 bases between. DNA for the CDR3: TGCAGTGCTAGTGGTCGAATCACCGGGGAGCTGTTTTTT. Its translation: CSASGRITGELFF.

This clonotype was counted many times. V and J are TRBV11-2 and TRBJ2-6, with 12 bases that match TRBD1. Germline V gene data show CDR1 as SGHAT and CDR2 as FQNNGV. There are 19 residues in the CDR3. V dropped 1 base and J dropped 1; count of bases not matched to a gene: 5. CDR3 nucleotide sequence: TGTGCCAGCAGCTTAGTTGGGACAGGGGGCCGTTCTGGGGCCAACGTCCTGACTTTC. It specifies CASSLVGTGGRSGANVLTF.

The rearrangement joins TRBV7-6 to TRBJ2-5; D gene unclear. Trimming cost V 5 bases and J 5 bases, with 21 bases left between them. The CDR3 has 16 residues. Germline CDR1 reads SGHVS; CDR2 reads FNYEAQ. The CDR3 nucleotides are TGTGCCAGCAGCACCCTTGTCGAAGTCTTGGGGGAGACCCAGTACTTC. It encodes CASSTLVEVLGETQYF.

This clonotype has ten or more counts. The chain uses TRBV7-9 and TRBJ2-7, with a possible D match to TRBD2 (6 bases). This CDR3 has 15 residues. V was clipped by 4 bases and J by 3 bases, with 16 bases between them. The germline CDR1 and CDR2 sequences are SEHNR and FQNEAQ (reference sequence). The CDR3 is CASSSAREYLYEQYF. The CDR3 nucleotides read TGTGCCAGCAGCTCCGCTCGGGAGTATCTCTACGAGCAGTACTTC.

This clonotype was detected many times. The gene calls are TRBV2 and TRBJ2-1; D not certain. V was cut by 2 bases and J by 6 bases, with 2 bases left in between. The germline gives CDR1 SNHLY, CDR2 FYNNEI. The CDR3 has 11 residues. The CDR3 sequence: CASSEINEQFF. CDR3 nucleotides: TGTGCCAGCAGTGAAATCAATGAGCAGTTCTTC.

The gene calls are TRBV20-1 and TRBJ2-6; 9 nucleotides line up with TRBD1. Trimming cost V 3 bases and J 2 bases; bases outside gene matches: 8. Germline values: CDR1 DFQATT, CDR2 SNEGSKA (reference sequence). CDR3 length: 17 residues. The CDR3 DNA sequence: TGCAGTGCTAGCCGCCGGGACAGGGAAGCTGGGGCCAACGTCCTGACTTTC. Translating gives CSASRRDREAGANVLTF.

The V call is TRBV11-3, the J call TRBJ2-1; D uncertain. This CDR3 is 14 amino acids long. The V and J ends lost 2 bases and 5 bases respectively, with 10 bases between them. Looked up from germline, CDR1 is SGHNT and CDR2 is YENEEA. The CDR3 region is CASSLHRNHNEQFF. The CDR3 nucleotides read TGTGCCAGCAGCTTACACCGTAACCACAATGAGCAGTTCTTC. The entire variable domain, with the rest obtained from reference TRBV11-3 and TRBJ2-1, is as follows: EAGVVQSPRYKIIEKKQPVAFWCNPISGHNTLYWYLQNLGQGPELLIRYENEEAVDDSQLPKDRFSAERLKGVDSTLKIQPAELGDSAVYLCASSLHRNHNEQFFGPGTRLTVL.

This clonotype has only a few counts. The chain couples TRBV7-9 to TRBJ1-6; 8 bases line up with TRBD1. The germline V gene has CDR1 SEHNR and CDR2 FQNEAQ (reference sequence). V gave up 5 bases and J gave up 6 bases; unmatched junction bases: 6. The CDR3 loop spans 15 amino acids. For the CDR3, the DNA is TGTGCCAGCAGCCCTCCGGGACAGGTTAATTCACCCCTCCACTTT. It encodes CASSPPGQVNSPLHF.

This clonotype was seen only a few times. V and J are TRBV5-1 and TRBJ2-7, with 13 bases identical to TRBD2. Germline V gene sequence: CDR1 SGHRS, CDR2 YFSETQ. Trimming at V came to 3 bases and at J to 5 bases, leaving 8 bases not matched to a gene. The CDR3 has 16 residues. The CDR3: CASSYRTSGSPHEQYF. The DNA of the CDR3 is TGCGCCAGCAGCTATAGGACTAGCGGGAGTCCCCACGAGCAGTACTTC.

This clonotype showed up just a few times. This chain uses TRBV15 with TRBJ2-5; 7 nucleotides agree with TRBD1. The length of the CDR3 is 13 residues. Trimming removed 4 bases from V and 6 bases from J; junction bases left unmatched: 5. Germline assignment: CDR1 LNHNV and CDR2 YYDKDF (reference sequence). This CDR3 reads CATSKDRAKTQYF. As DNA, the CDR3 is TGTGCCACCAGCAAAGACAGGGCGAAGACCCAGTACTTC.

About this clonotype itself: A clone one base away is much larger, so this may be a read error. This chain uses TRBV6-2 or TRBV6-3 with TRBJ2-3; a possible D gene is TRBD1 (6 bases). CDR3 length equals 15 residues. CDR1 is MNHEY, CDR2 SVGEGT, per germline. CDR3 in DNA: TGTGCCAGCATACGTTCAGGGGCTAGCATAGATACGCAGTATTTT. This sequence encodes CASIRSGASIDTQYF.

In this sample, this clonotype turned up a few times. V usage is TRBV3-1 and J usage is TRBJ1-2; D ambiguous. Trimming shortened V by 10 bases and J by 4 bases, and 10 bases separated the two germline ends. The CDR3 covers 11 residues. Germline values: CDR1 LGHDT, CDR2 YNNKEL (reference sequence). CDR3 residues: CATVGIYGYTF. In nucleotides, the CDR3 is TGTGCCACGGTGGGGATCTATGGCTACACCTTC.

This clonotype came up a few times. V gene TRBV15 combines with J gene TRBJ1-2; the D gene is possibly TRBD1 (5 bases). Trimming left V 4 bases short and J 7 bases short, with 16 bases between. CDR1 and CDR2 from the germline V gene are LNHNV and YYDKDF (reference sequence). The CDR3 length is 14 residues. The CDR3 DNA reads TGTGCCACCAGCACATCCTTGGGGGTCTCTGGCTACACCTTC. Protein sequence: CATSTSLGVSGYTF. Based on the CDR3 plus reference TRBV15 and TRBJ1-2, the full variable domain is DAMVIQNPRYQVTQFGKPVTLSCSQTLNHNVMYWYQQKSSQAPKLLFHYYDKDFNNEADTPDNFQSRRPNTSFCFLDIRSPGLGDTAMYLCATSTSLGVSGYTFGSGTRLTVV.

In its sample, this clonotype was seen many times. V gene TRBV11-3 combines with J gene TRBJ2-7, with unresolved D. The V gene's germline CDR1 is SGHNT and CDR2 YENEEA. The CDR3 has 12 amino acids. V was clipped by 4 bases and J by 5 bases, with 9 bases between them. CDR3 coding DNA: TGTGCCAGCAGCTCCATATTTCACGAGCAGTACTTC. Protein: CASSSIFHEQYF.

This clonotype was counted between two and nine times. The V call is TRBV10-3, the J call TRBJ2-1; D uncertain. The germline V gene has CDR1 ENHRY and CDR2 SYGVKD. The CDR3 totals 12 residues. With 3 bases removed from V and 7 bases from J, the gap between germline ends came to 7 bases. The CDR3 DNA reads as TGTGCCATCAGTGAAAGGGTGAATGAGCAGTTCTTC. It specifies CAISERVNEQFF.

This clonotype was seen at least ten times. The chain couples TRBV9 to TRBJ1-1; D might be TRBD1 (6 bases). The CDR3 sequence is 16 residues long. Trimming took 0 bases from V and 0 from J, leaving 12 bases between them. Germline assignment: CDR1 SGDLS and CDR2 YYNGEE. CDR3 DNA sequence: TGTGCCAGCAGCGTAGTAGGACGGACAGTGAACACTGAAGCTTTCTTT. Translating gives CASSVVGRTVNTEAFF.